This T cell receptor (beta chain) is from a study of CD8+CD57+ T cells in acquired aplastic anemia. Study details: Yields of DNA that came from sorted CD4+ and CD8+ cells averaged roughly 3.2 ug. Regarding the study as a whole: Fewer than 35 sequences, all CD8+ CDR3, were shared between patients and controls. CD8+ Simpson's diversity showed no significant patient-control difference.

This clonotype was found once. Its antigen is not known. The germline gene is not matched at one end of the junction; a read error may be the cause. By flow cytometry, patients selected for sequencing had shown an expansion of CD8+CD57+ cells. Every one of the patients had aplastic anemia (severe, acquired). Template material for TCR beta VDJ and CDR3 profiling consisted of genomic DNA. TCRdb analysed the reads with MiXCR anew, one entry per CDR3 protein. The repertoire holds roughly 170,000 distinct CDR3 sequences, with around 50% as singletons. Germline V CDR1 and CDR2: LNHDA, SQIVND (reference sequence). CDR3 size: 13 residues.

The TCR comes from a human donor with aplastic anemia. Material for sequencing was sorted CD4+, CD8+, or CD8+CD57+ T cells (not recorded which) from PBMCs. The chain uses TRBV19 and TRBJ2-5, with D possibly being TRBD2 (5 bases). The CDR3: CASREHNQVTQYF. In nucleotides, the CDR3 is TGTGCCAGTCGGGAACATAACCAAGTGACCCAGTACTTC.